This paragraph covers one T cell receptor beta chain sequence. Its antigen is unknown. The libraries of TRB cDNA were constructed through 5' RACE using UMI labels. For each CDR3 protein, TCRdb gives one entry from its re-call of the 5' RACE reads, without DNA. The table for this sample gives roughly 45,000 distinct CDR3 sequences. The data are from a study of CXCR3-negative and CXCR3-positive naive CD8 T cells. Study-level results: The study found that naive CXCR3-negative and CXCR3-positive cells shared TRBV-TRBJ usage, while memory cells differed.

At a few hundred thousand cells each, triplicate sorts were carried out for each CD8+ T cell subset. The naive CD8+ gate required CD45RO-CCR7+CD27+CD95- phenotype. The CDR3 is made up of 16 amino acids. The germline V gene has CDR1 SGDLS and CDR2 YYNGEE. V and J are TRBV9 and TRBJ2-5; TCRdb lists TRBD2, though no DNA is available to test this call. The material sequenced was naive CXCR3- CD8+ T cells from blood. As to subset: CD45RO-CCR7+CD27+CD95- naive CD8+ T cells lacking CXCR3 (TNR3-). The sequence derives from a human donor in good health. Some clones in this sample may be carry-over from other donors' samples. CDR3 sequence reads: CASSAQLAGVGETQYF.